What follows are 32 T cell receptor beta chains derived from one specimen sequenced in a study of shared clonotypes between healthy human individuals. Only in-frame clones appear in the TCRdb table, and some are missing; sequencing was by immunoSEQ multiplex PCR. The sample lists about 2 million clones; over 85% were seen once. The specimen sequenced was naive CD4+ T cells sorted from blood. This sample's subset: CD45RA+ positively selected. These receptors all come from a man aged 18-30 years in good health.

CDR3: CASSLTGAPYEQYF. DNA for the CDR3: TGTGCCAGCAGCTTAACGGGGGCCCCCTACGAGCAGTACTTC. This chain uses TRBV11-2 with TRBJ2-7, with D possibly called TRBD1 or TRBD2 (6 bases each). CDR3 size: 14 residues. Trimming removed 2 bases from V and 2 bases from J, with 10 bases in between. Germline assignment: CDR1 SGHAT and CDR2 FQNNGV.

Regarding this clone: This specimen includes other DNA sequences encoding the same CDR3. The chain recombines TRBV7-9 with TRBJ2-2, with TRBD1 as a possible D gene (5 bases). Germline CDR1 SEHNR, CDR2 FQNEAQ (reference sequence). Trimming cost V 1 base and J 5 bases, with 8 bases left between them. This CDR3 is 14 amino acids long. CDR3 DNA sequence: TGTGCCAGCAGCTTAGTCCAGGGAACCGGGGAGCTGTTTTTT. This gives the protein CASSLVQGTGELFF.

The J gene is TRBJ2-7, the V gene TRBV28, with a tentative D call TRBD2 (6 bases). Germline assignment: CDR1 MDHEN and CDR2 SYDVKM. This CDR3 is built from 14 residues. V was trimmed by 5 bases and J by 1 base, leaving 12 bases between them. The CDR3 reads CASSKEGRSYEQYF. The CDR3 nucleotides are TGTGCCAGCAGTAAGGAGGGGCGATCCTACGAGCAGTACTTC.

The chain combines TRBV6-5 with TRBJ1-6; possibly TRBD1 for D (5 bases). The CDR3 extends over 14 amino acids. The V gene lost 0 bases and the J gene lost 7 bases, with 7 bases spanning the gap. Per the germline V gene, CDR1 is MNHEY and CDR2 is SVGAGI. The CDR3 loop reads CASSYSGQNSPLHF. The CDR3 nucleotides read TGTGCCAGCAGTTACTCGGGGCAAAATTCACCCCTCCACTTT.

The chain is built from TRBV5-4 and TRBJ2-3; D gene uncertain. V lost 0 bases and J lost 2, with 10 bases in between. The CDR3 loop spans 15 amino acids. Germline V gene sequence: CDR1 SGHNT, CDR2 YYREEE (reference sequence). Written as DNA, the CDR3 is TGTGCCAGCAGCTTGGGCCTCGCGACCACAGATACGCAGTATTTT. Translation gives CASSLGLATTDTQYF.

This clone was seen only a few times. This chain links TRBV7-9 with TRBJ2-3; 10 nucleotides line up with TRBD2. V dropped 5 bases and J dropped 2; count of bases not matched to a gene: 7. The CDR3 totals 16 residues. Germline V gene lookup returns CDR1 SEHNR and CDR2 FQNEAQ (reference sequence). CDR3: CASSPWTSGNTDTQYF. CDR3 sequence (DNA): TGTGCCAGCAGCCCTTGGACTAGCGGCAACACAGATACGCAGTATTTT.

The chain couples TRBV11-3 to TRBJ2-2; D is possibly TRBD2 (5 bases). Trimming pared 5 bases from V and 2 bases from J, leaving 9 bases between. Germline CDR1 is SGHNT and CDR2 is YENEEA. This CDR3 has 14 residues. CDR3 in amino acids: CASSTTGNTGELFF. CDR3 bases: TGTGCCAGCAGCACAACGGGAAACACCGGGGAGCTGTTTTTT.

Turning to this clone: The identical CDR3 is also encoded by other nucleotide sequences in the sample. The V and J genes are TRBV30 and TRBJ1-6; unclear D gene. The V and J ends lost 3 bases and 0 bases respectively, with 6 bases between them. The CDR3 is 14 residues long. Germline V lookup: CDR1 GTSNPN, CDR2 SVGIG (reference sequence). CDR3 region: CAWRGSSYNSPLHF. The CDR3 coding sequence is TGTGCCTGGAGGGGCAGCTCCTATAATTCACCCCTCCACTTT.

The chain carries TRBV5-6 and TRBJ2-2; TRBD1 matches 7 bases. The CDR3 has 13 amino acids. V shed 2 bases, J shed 6 bases, and the junction held 1 base outside the gene matches. Germline CDR1 is SGHDT and CDR2 is YYEEEE. This CDR3 is CASSFQGAGELFF. The CDR3 DNA sequence: TGTGCCAGCAGCTTCCAGGGGGCCGGGGAGCTGTTTTTT.

This clone was seen only once. The sample holds other DNA sequences that translate to the same CDR3. This chain connects TRBV18 to TRBJ2-7, with D perhaps matching TRBD1 (5 bases). This CDR3 has 12 amino acids. Trimming stripped 2 bases from V and 5 bases from J, with 7 bases between. Germline V CDR1 and CDR2: KGHSH, LQKENI. CDR3 coding DNA: TGTGCCAGCTCACCAGACAGCAACGAGCAGTACTTC. This translates into CASSPDSNEQYF.

The CDR3 here is CASSRGRGLGEQYF. CDR3 nucleotide sequence: TGCGCCAGCAGTAGAGGTAGGGGCCTAGGCGAGCAGTACTTC. The chain combines TRBV10-2 with TRBJ2-7; D possibly corresponds to TRBD1 (5 bases). Trimming left V 5 bases short and J 6 bases short, with 17 bases between. Germline lookup yields CDR1 WSHSY and CDR2 SAAADI. This CDR3 is 14 amino acids long.

The chain recombines TRBV10-1 with TRBJ2-7, with 7 bases that match TRBD2. Germline CDR1 WNHNN, CDR2 SYGVQD (reference sequence). The junction had 8 bases not matched to a gene; V was cut back by 3 bases and J by 0 bases. The CDR3 sequence is 16 residues long. The CDR3, as DNA: TGCGCCAGCAGTGAACAAAAGCGGGGCGGCTCCTACGAGCAGTACTTC. This gives the protein CASSEQKRGGSYEQYF.

The J gene is TRBJ2-7, the V gene TRBV27; D is uncertain. This CDR3 contains 14 residues. The germline V and J ends were trimmed by 5 bases and 6 bases, with 17 bases remaining between them. Germline CDR1 and CDR2: MNHEY and SMNVEV (reference sequence). The CDR3 loop is CASSPTSWGSEQYF. CDR3 nucleotide sequence: TGTGCCAGCAGTCCCACGAGCTGGGGTTCCGAGCAGTACTTC.

A word on this clone: The sample carries other DNA sequences with the same CDR3. J is TRBJ1-5 and V is TRBV6-1, with D unresolved. This CDR3 is built from 12 residues. V was cut by 11 bases and J by 1 base, with 9 bases left in between. Germline V lookup: CDR1 MNHNS, CDR2 SASEGT. The CDR3 DNA is TGTGCCTCGGGGTTGAGCAATCAGCCCCAGCATTTT. This encodes CASGLSNQPQHF.

The chain uses TRBV5-1 and TRBJ2-7; 7 positions agree with TRBD1. The germline V gene has CDR1 SGHRS and CDR2 YFSETQ. The CDR3 loop spans 15 amino acids. With V trimmed by 2 bases and J by 0 bases, 5 bases remained unmatched. The CDR3 DNA follows: TGCGCCAGCAGCTTTACAGGGGCTAGCTCCTACGAGCAGTACTTC. Translating it yields CASSFTGASSYEQYF.

This CDR3 is CAISESIVGNYGYTF. DNA for the CDR3: TGTGCCATCAGTGAGTCGATCGTTGGGAACTATGGCTACACCTTC. V is TRBV10-3 and J is TRBJ1-2; D gene uncertain. CDR3 length: 15 amino acids. Deletions cut 0 bases from V and 2 bases from J, with 10 bases between. In germline, CDR1 is ENHRY, CDR2 SYGVKD.

The chain links TRBV9 to TRBJ1-2, with D uncertain. Between the trimmed V and J ends, which lost 3 bases and 6 bases, there was a span of 21 bases. The CDR3 has 16 amino acids. Germline CDR1 is SGDLS and CDR2 is YYNGEE. The CDR3 is CASSGRLGQITDGYTF. CDR3 coding DNA: TGTGCCAGCAGCGGACGTTTGGGCCAGATAACCGATGGCTACACCTTC.

V usage is TRBV27 and J usage is TRBJ2-7; 8 bases are shared with TRBD1. The ends lost 5 bases at V and 3 bases at J; junction bases unmatched: 9. Germline lookup yields CDR1 MNHEY and CDR2 SMNVEV (reference sequence). The CDR3 runs 15 residues. The CDR3 region is CASSQTGALSYEQYF. The CDR3 DNA is TGTGCCAGCAGTCAGACAGGGGCCCTGAGCTACGAGCAGTACTTC.

The rearrangement uses TRBV2 and TRBJ1-2; D is unresolved. The germline V and J ends were trimmed by 11 bases and 0 bases, with 10 bases remaining between them. The CDR3 totals 12 residues. Germline-derived CDR1 and CDR2 are SNHLY and FYNNEI. In nucleotides, the CDR3 is TGTGCCGCCAAAAATCCTAACTATGGCTACACCTTC. Translating gives CAAKNPNYGYTF.

V gene TRBV10-1 combines with J gene TRBJ2-3; TRBD2 agrees at 12 bases. Germline trimming cut 4 bases from V and 2 bases from J; bases unmatched to any gene: 4. The germline CDR1 and CDR2 sequences are WNHNN and SYGVQD (reference sequence). The CDR3 consists of 16 residues. As DNA, the CDR3 is TGCGCCAGCAGTGGATGGACTAGCGGGAACACAGATACGCAGTATTTT. Protein product: CASSGWTSGNTDTQYF.

The chain combines TRBV21-1 with TRBJ2-2. TRBV21-1 is recorded as a pseudogene. The CDR3 consists of 17 residues. In DNA, the CDR3 is TGTGCCAGCAGCAAAGCGCCCGGGCCTTCGAACACCGGGGAGCTGTTTTTT. Amino acids: CASSKAPGPSNTGELFF.

This chain joins TRBV6-1 and TRBJ2-7, with D uncertain. Trimming left V 8 bases short and J 2 bases short, with 13 bases between. The CDR3 runs to 13 residues. The germline CDR1 and CDR2 sequences are MNHNS and SASEGT. This CDR3 reads CASGEPTPYEQYF. The CDR3 DNA follows: TGTGCCAGCGGGGAACCTACCCCCTACGAGCAGTACTTC.

This clone came up once. The chain joins TRBV5-6 to TRBJ1-6; D uncertain. CDR3 size: 14 residues. From germline, CDR1 is SGHDT and CDR2 YYEEEE. V lost 4 bases and J lost 4, with 9 bases in between. CDR3 bases: TGTGCCAGCAGCCCGGGCGGATATAATTCACCCCTCCACTTT. As protein: CASSPGGYNSPLHF.

This sequence joins TRBV5-1 and TRBJ1-2; TRBD1 agrees at 12 bases. Germline CDR1 and CDR2: SGHRS and YFSETQ. The V gene end was trimmed by 5 bases and the J gene end by 4 bases; junction bases not matched to a gene: 3. CDR3 length: 14 amino acids. Written as DNA, the CDR3 is TGCGCCAGCAGACGGGACAGGGGGCCCTATGGCTACACCTTC. Translating gives CASRRDRGPYGYTF.

The CDR3 here is CASTTGQGNQPQHF. The CDR3 region has the DNA TGTGCCAGCACCACAGGGCAGGGCAATCAGCCCCAGCATTTT. V and J are TRBV2 and TRBJ1-5, with D maybe TRBD1 (6 bases). V lost 7 bases and J 2 bases, leaving 12 bases between the germline ends. CDR3 size: 14 residues. Germline V gene data show CDR1 as SNHLY and CDR2 as FYNNEI.

The V call is TRBV5-8, the J call TRBJ2-1, with 11 positions matching TRBD2. CDR3 length: 17 residues. The trim removed 1 base at V and 9 bases at J, leaving 12 bases unmatched. Germline loops: CDR1 SGHTS, CDR2 YDEGEE. CDR3 residues: CASSLLPGTSGTIEQFF. The CDR3 region has the DNA TGTGCCAGCAGCTTGCTCCCCGGGACTAGCGGTACAATTGAGCAGTTCTTC. The whole variable domain, remainder taken from reference TRBV5-8 and TRBJ2-1, is EAGVTQSPTHLIKTRGQQATLRCSPISGHTSVYWYQQALGLGLQFLLWYDEGEERNRGNFPPRFSGRQFPNYSSELNVNALELEDSALYLCASSLLPGTSGTIEQFFGPGTRLTVL.

The chain links TRBV18 to TRBJ2-7; a possible D gene is TRBD1 (5 bases). Germline values: CDR1 KGHSH, CDR2 LQKENI. The V end was cut by 2 bases, the J end by 0 bases, with 14 bases between. The CDR3 covers 16 residues. The CDR3 bases are TGTGCCAGCTCACCAAATACACCGACAGCCTCCTACGAGCAGTACTTC. This translates into CASSPNTPTASYEQYF. Looking up the rest from reference TRBV18 and TRBJ2-7 gives the full variable domain: NAGVMQNPRHLVRRRGQEARLRCSPMKGHSHVYWYRQLPEEGLKFMVYLQKENIIDESGMPKERFSAEFPKEGPSILRIQQVVRGDSAAYFCASSPNTPTASYEQYFGPGTRLTVT.

This clone was seen a single time. This chain connects TRBV6-6 to TRBJ2-3, with 7 bases matching TRBD2. After removal of 8 bases from V and 6 bases from J, the junction contained 11 bases not matched to a gene. Germline V gene data show CDR1 as MNHNY and CDR2 as SVGAGI (reference sequence). The CDR3 totals 14 residues. The CDR3: CASEGGREGDTQYF. CDR3 DNA sequence: TGTGCCAGCGAGGGCGGGAGAGAGGGGGATACGCAGTATTTT.

The V gene is TRBV6-6, the J gene TRBJ1-6; TRBD1 might be the D (5 bases). Germline CDR1 and CDR2: MNHNY and SVGAGI (reference sequence). V was pared by 6 bases and J by 6 bases, with 12 bases between. This CDR3 has 14 amino acids. The DNA for the CDR3 is TGTGCCAGCAGCCGGGATGGGGGTAATTCACCCCTCCACTTT. Amino acid sequence: CASSRDGGNSPLHF.

The chain combines TRBV10-2 with TRBJ1-4; no definite D call. The CDR3 consists of 14 residues. With 6 bases removed from V and 0 bases from J, the gap between germline ends came to 8 bases. Germline V gives CDR1 WSHSY, CDR2 SAAADI. Here the CDR3 DNA reads TGCGCCAGCAGGACGGCTGCAACTAATGAAAAACTGTTTTTT. This gives the protein CASRTAATNEKLFF.

The gene calls are TRBV2 and TRBJ2-7; D may correspond to TRBD1 or TRBD2 (5 bases each). The CDR3 covers 13 residues. Germline V gene lookup returns CDR1 SNHLY and CDR2 FYNNEI. The V gene lost 4 bases and the J gene lost 2 bases, with 9 bases spanning the gap. This chain's CDR3 is CASSGDVTYEQYF. The CDR3 region has the DNA TGTGCCAGCAGTGGGGACGTAACCTACGAGCAGTACTTC.

V usage is TRBV5-1 and J usage is TRBJ1-3; maybe TRBD1 (5 bases). This CDR3 has 15 residues. V was pared by 5 bases and J by 2 bases, with 14 bases between. The germline CDR1 and CDR2 sequences are SGHRS and YFSETQ. This CDR3 is CASRPREMAGNTIYF. DNA of the CDR3: TGCGCCAGCAGGCCCAGGGAGATGGCTGGAAACACCATATATTTT. Supplemented by reference TRBV5-1 and TRBJ1-3, the full variable domain reads KAGVTQTPRYLIKTRGQQVTLSCSPISGHRSVSWYQQTPGQGLQFLFEYFSETQRNKGNFPGRFSGRQFSNSRSEMNVSTLELGDSALYLCASRPREMAGNTIYFGEGSWLTVV.